This is a list of T cell receptor beta chains from one sample in a study of blood T cells in healthy people across ages. One entry per CDR3 protein results from TCRdb running MiXCR on the 5' RACE reads. The data contain 540,000 or so distinct CDR3 sequences, approximately 25% of them singletons. This sample was also put to use in a study of T cells of mothers and their children.

Sequencing was performed on blood. The receptors derive from a boy aged 10-17 years in good health. Each CDR3 is given with its conserved first and last residue. A D gene is named only where the DNA matches it firmly. Where a row states a size, it is once, few, many or the class of an expanded clone; other rows omit it.

clone_size,j_call,v_call,d_call,cdr3_nt,cdr3_aa
many,TRBJ1-1,TRBV28,-,TGTGCCAGCAGTTCCCGGACAACTGAAGCTTTCTTT,CASSSRTTEAFF
few,TRBJ2-5,TRBV6-5,-,TGTGCCAGCAGTCGCCGACTCGGACAAGAGACCCAGTACTTC,CASSRRLGQETQYF
few,TRBJ2-4,TRBV12-3/TRBV12-4,-,TGTGCCAGCACTTCGACAGAAGGAAAAAACATTCAGTACTTC,CASTSTEGKNIQYF
-,TRBJ2-1,TRBV28,TRBD2,TGTGCCAGCAGTTTAGAATCCCTAGCGGGAGCCCTCTACAATGAGCAGTTCTTC,CASSLESLAGALYNEQFF
few,TRBJ2-1,TRBV3-1,TRBD2,TGTGCCAGCAGCCCCTTAGCGGGAGCTTACAATGAGCAGTTCTTC,CASSPLAGAYNEQFF
few,TRBJ2-3,TRBV9,TRBD2,TGTGCCAGCAGCCCCCGTCCACTACTAGCGGCCACAGATACGCAGTATTTT,CASSPRPLLAATDTQYF
-,TRBJ2-5,TRBV28,TRBD2,TGCGCCAGCAGCTACGGACTAGCGGGGGCTCTATTAGAGACCCAGTACTTC,CASSYGLAGALLETQYF
-,TRBJ1-4,TRBV28,-,TGTGCCAGCAGTTTAGGTCGCAGAGAAAAACTGTTTTTT,CASSLGRREKLFF
-,TRBJ2-1,TRBV5-6,TRBD1,TGTGCCAGCAGCTATACCGGGACAGTTAATGAGCAGTTCTTC,CASSYTGTVNEQFF
few,TRBJ1-1,TRBV9,TRBD1,TGTGCCAGCAGCTATACCGGGACAGGGCTTACTGAAGCTTTCTTT,CASSYTGTGLTEAFF
few,TRBJ1-5,TRBV12-3/TRBV12-4,-,TGTGCCAGCAGTTTGATACAGGGAGGACAGCCCCAGCATTTT,CASSLIQGGQPQHF
-,TRBJ2-1,TRBV5-1,-,TGCGCCAGCAGCCGCGGGACAGTGGTCGGCGATGAGCAGTTCTTC,CASSRGTVVGDEQFF
-,TRBJ2-7,TRBV19,TRBD2,TGTGCCAGTAGTACTAGCGGGAGTCTTTACGAGCAGTACTTC,CASSTSGSLYEQYF
few,TRBJ2-1,TRBV27,TRBD2,TGTGCCAGCAGTGCAGCGGGGGAGATAAATGAGCAGCTCTTC,CASSAAGEINEQLF
-,TRBJ2-4,TRBV9,TRBD2,TGTGCCAGCAGACCGGCGGGGGGAGGTAGCATTCAGTACTTC,CASRPAGGGSIQYF
-,TRBJ2-1,TRBV6-1,-,TGTGCCAGCAGCGCAGGGATCCTCAACAATGAGCAGTTCTTC,CASSAGILNNEQFF
-,TRBJ1-5,TRBV28,TRBD1,TGTGCCAGCAACGACCGAGGGGGCTGGGGTCAGCCCCAGCATTTT,CASNDRGGWGQPQHF
few,TRBJ2-5,TRBV7-8,-,TGTGCCAGCAGCTATCGACTAGACGGTGAGACCCAGTACTTC,CASSYRLDGETQYF
few,TRBJ2-1,TRBV24-1,-,TGTGCCACCAGTGACCCCGGTCGCTCCTACAATGAGCAGTTCTTC,CATSDPGRSYNEQFF
few,TRBJ2-5,TRBV7-8,-,TGTGCCAGCAGCTTAGAACCTAGGATAGAGACCCAGTACTTC,CASSLEPRIETQYF
-,TRBJ1-2,TRBV4-3,-,TGCGCCAGCAGCCAAGAGCGTGGAAGACCTAACTATGGCTACACCTTC,CASSQERGRPNYGYTF
-,TRBJ2-1,TRBV4-1,-,TGCGCCAGCAGCCCCTCATTCCGGAACAATGAGCAGTTCTTC,CASSPSFRNNEQFF
few,TRBJ1-2,TRBV9,-,TGTGCCAGCAGCGTAGAAGCAGGGGCCTATGGCTACACCTTC,CASSVEAGAYGYTF
few,TRBJ2-7,TRBV29-1,-,TGCAGCGTTGAAGATCGGAGGGGGAACAGCCTCAGCTCCTACGAGCAGTACTTC,CSVEDRRGNSLSSYEQYF
few,TRBJ1-1,TRBV7-2,-,TGTGCCAGCAGCTTCGACCCAGCAGTGAACACTGAAGCTTTCTTT,CASSFDPAVNTEAFF
-,TRBJ2-1,TRBV6-2/TRBV6-3,TRBD1,TGTGCCAGCAGTTACGTGGGACAGAACAATGAGCAGTTCTTC,CASSYVGQNNEQFF
-,TRBJ2-1,TRBV5-1,-,TGCGCCAGCAGCTTTGCGGGTGGACAAAATGAGCAGTTCTTC,CASSFAGGQNEQFF
-,TRBJ1-4,TRBV29-1,TRBD1,TGCAGCGTCTATGAGGGACAGGGAGCAACTAATGAAAAACTGTTTTTT,CSVYEGQGATNEKLFF
-,TRBJ2-2,TRBV14,-,TGTGCCAGCAGCCAAGCACGGAACACCGGGGAGCTGTTTTTT,CASSQARNTGELFF
-,TRBJ2-7,TRBV12-3/TRBV12-4,-,TGTGCCAGCACCCTAGGAACTTCTTACGAGCAGTACTTC,CASTLGTSYEQYF
few,TRBJ2-5,TRBV15,-,TGTGCCACCAGCCCGGGAGACCAAGAGACCCAGTACTTC,CATSPGDQETQYF
-,TRBJ1-1,TRBV7-9,-,TGTGCCATCCCCTTGGGAGGGCAGGACACTGAAGCTTTCTTT,CAIPLGGQDTEAFF
few,TRBJ2-7,TRBV4-3,TRBD2,TGCGCCAGCAGCCAAGGAAGGACTAGCGGGGTCGGTCCCTACGAGCAGTACTTC,CASSQGRTSGVGPYEQYF
-,TRBJ1-4,TRBV29-1,-,TGCAGCGTTGAAGCGGGAAGGGGCGGGGATGAAAAACTGTTTTTT,CSVEAGRGGDEKLFF
few,TRBJ1-1,TRBV7-6,-,TGTGCCAGCAGCCGGAGACAGGCGGTGAACACTGAAGCTTTCTTT,CASSRRQAVNTEAFF
few,TRBJ2-5,TRBV28,-,TGTGCCAGCAGTTTCAGCGGCGGGGGCCCTACGGGGTACCAAGAGACCCAGTACTTC,CASSFSGGGPTGYQETQYF
-,TRBJ2-5,TRBV12-3/TRBV12-4,-,TGTGCCAGCAGCCCGACCGGGACTTACGCAGAGACCCAGTACTTC,CASSPTGTYAETQYF
-,TRBJ2-7,TRBV7-9,TRBD2,TGTGCCAGCAGTCCGGGACTAGCGCCGCCGGGGGAGCAGTACTTC,CASSPGLAPPGEQYF
-,TRBJ2-4,TRBV6-2/TRBV6-3,TRBD1,TGTGCCAGCAGTTCTACAGGGGACAAAAACATTCAGTACTTC,CASSSTGDKNIQYF
-,TRBJ1-1,TRBV6-6,-,TGTGCCAGCAGTCGGCCTCAGGAAGGTGAAGCTTTCTTT,CASSRPQEGEAFF
-,TRBJ1-2,TRBV12-3/TRBV12-4,-,TGTGCCAGCAGTGTGGCAGGCGGGGCTGGCGGCTACACCTTC,CASSVAGGAGGYTF
-,TRBJ2-5,TRBV10-3,TRBD1,TGTGCCATCAGTGAGTCGAATGGACAGGGGGAGGAGACCCAGTACTTC,CAISESNGQGEETQYF
-,TRBJ1-2,TRBV12-5,-,TGTGCTAGTGGTTTGTGGGCAGGGGATTACTATGGCTACACCTTC,CASGLWAGDYYGYTF
few,TRBJ2-7,TRBV4-3,TRBD2,TGCGCCAGCAGCCAAGATAGGGCGGGAGGGCACGAGCAGTACTTC,CASSQDRAGGHEQYF
few,TRBJ2-7,TRBV6-5,TRBD1,TGTGCCAGCAGCCCAGGGACAGGCGAGCAGTACTTC,CASSPGTGEQYF
many,TRBJ2-5,TRBV7-9,-,TGTGCCAGCAGCTTAGAGGATGAGGTGACCCAGTACTTC,CASSLEDEVTQYF
-,TRBJ2-1,TRBV9,-,TGTGCCAGCAGCGTAGGACATATCTCCTACAATGAGCAGTTCTTC,CASSVGHISYNEQFF
-,TRBJ2-1,TRBV4-1,TRBD2,TGCGCCAGCAGCCAAGATACGTGGACTAGCGGGATGAATGAGCAGTTCTTC,CASSQDTWTSGMNEQFF
few,TRBJ2-1,TRBV6-1,TRBD2,TGTGCCAGCGGGTCCCGGGGGGGTCTTTCCAATGAGCAGTTCTTC,CASGSRGGLSNEQFF
-,TRBJ1-5,TRBV20-1,-,TGCAGTGCTTCCCAAGGCCGGGCCAAGCCCCAGCATTTT,CSASQGRAKPQHF
-,TRBJ2-5,TRBV7-7,TRBD1,TGTGCTAGCAGCGCGACAGGGGGCTCAGAGACCCAGTACTTC,CASSATGGSETQYF
-,TRBJ2-7,TRBV6-1,-,TGTGCCAGCAGTGAAATTGGGATTTTTTCTAATTCCTACGAGCAGTACTTC,CASSEIGIFSNSYEQYF
once,TRBJ2-1,TRBV19,-,TGTGCCAGTAGTATGGGTCCCTACAATGAGCAGTTCTTC,CASSMGPYNEQFF
-,TRBJ2-1,TRBV6-1,-,TGTGCCAGCAGTGTTCCCGAGGGCTCCTACAATGAGCAGTTCTTC,CASSVPEGSYNEQFF
-,TRBJ1-6,TRBV3-1,-,TGTGCCAGCAGCCAAGGTGGCCAGACACCCCTCCACTTT,CASSQGGQTPLHF